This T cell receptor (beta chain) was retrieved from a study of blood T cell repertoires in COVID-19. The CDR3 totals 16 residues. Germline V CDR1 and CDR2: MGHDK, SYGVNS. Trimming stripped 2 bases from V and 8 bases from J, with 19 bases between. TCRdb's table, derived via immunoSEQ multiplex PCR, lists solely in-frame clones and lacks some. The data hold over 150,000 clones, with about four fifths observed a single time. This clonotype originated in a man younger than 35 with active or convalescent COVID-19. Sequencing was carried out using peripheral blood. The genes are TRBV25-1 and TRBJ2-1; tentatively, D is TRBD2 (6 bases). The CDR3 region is CASSEEGGAGWDEQFF. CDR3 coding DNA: TGTGCCAGCAGTGAAGAAGGAGGGGCGGGGTGGGATGAGCAGTTCTTC.